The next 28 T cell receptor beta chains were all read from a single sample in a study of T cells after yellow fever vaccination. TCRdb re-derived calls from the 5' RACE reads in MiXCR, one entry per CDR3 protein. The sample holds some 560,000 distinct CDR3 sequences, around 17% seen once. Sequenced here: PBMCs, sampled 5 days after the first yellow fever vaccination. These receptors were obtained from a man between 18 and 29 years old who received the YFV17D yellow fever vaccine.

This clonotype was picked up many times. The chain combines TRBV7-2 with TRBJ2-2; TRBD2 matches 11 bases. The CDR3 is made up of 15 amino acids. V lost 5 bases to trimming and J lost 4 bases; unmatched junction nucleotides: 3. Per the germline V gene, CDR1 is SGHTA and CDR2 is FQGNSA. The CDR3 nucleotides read TGTGCCAGCAGCCCTGGACTAGCGGGCACCGGGGAGCTGTTTTTT. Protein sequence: CASSPGLAGTGELFF.

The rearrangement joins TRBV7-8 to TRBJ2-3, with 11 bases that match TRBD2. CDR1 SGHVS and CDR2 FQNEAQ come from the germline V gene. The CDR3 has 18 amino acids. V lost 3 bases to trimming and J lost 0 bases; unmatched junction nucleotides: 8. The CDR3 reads CASSFTSGGFASTDTQYF. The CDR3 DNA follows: TGTGCCAGCAGCTTTACTAGCGGGGGATTTGCTAGCACAGATACGCAGTATTTT.

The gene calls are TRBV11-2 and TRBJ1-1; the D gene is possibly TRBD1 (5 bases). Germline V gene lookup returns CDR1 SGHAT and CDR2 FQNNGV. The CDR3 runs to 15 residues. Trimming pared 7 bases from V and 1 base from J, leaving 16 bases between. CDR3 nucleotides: TGTGCCAGCACCGTCGTGTTCGGGGCGAACACTGAAGCTTTCTTT. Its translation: CASTVVFGANTEAFF.

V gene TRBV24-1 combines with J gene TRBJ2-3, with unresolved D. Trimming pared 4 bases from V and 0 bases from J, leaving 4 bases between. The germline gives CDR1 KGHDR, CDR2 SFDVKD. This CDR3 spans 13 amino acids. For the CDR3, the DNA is TGTGCCACCAGTGAGGTTAGCACAGATACGCAGTATTTT. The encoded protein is CATSEVSTDTQYF.

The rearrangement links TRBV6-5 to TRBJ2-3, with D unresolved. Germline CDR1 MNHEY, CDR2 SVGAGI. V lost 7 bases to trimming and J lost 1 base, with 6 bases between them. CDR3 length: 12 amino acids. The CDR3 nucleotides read TGTGCCAGCACCGCCGGCACAGATACGCAGTATTTT. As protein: CASTAGTDTQYF.

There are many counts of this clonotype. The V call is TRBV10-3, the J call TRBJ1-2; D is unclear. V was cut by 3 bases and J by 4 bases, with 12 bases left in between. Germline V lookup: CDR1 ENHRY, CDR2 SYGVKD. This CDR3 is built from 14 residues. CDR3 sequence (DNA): TGTGCCATCAGTGACGCTGGGAGTGGCTATGGCTACACCTTC. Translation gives CAISDAGSGYGYTF.

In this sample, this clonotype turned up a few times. In DNA form, the CDR3 reads TGCGCCAGCAGCACACTAGGAGGGGCCAACACTGAAGCTTTCTTT. As protein: CASSTLGGANTEAFF. The rearrangement uses TRBV5-1 and TRBJ1-1; D is possibly TRBD1 (5 bases). Trimming took off 4 bases at V and 2 bases at J, with 15 bases between the two ends. CDR3 length: 15 amino acids. The germline V gene encodes CDR1 SGHRS and CDR2 YFSETQ.

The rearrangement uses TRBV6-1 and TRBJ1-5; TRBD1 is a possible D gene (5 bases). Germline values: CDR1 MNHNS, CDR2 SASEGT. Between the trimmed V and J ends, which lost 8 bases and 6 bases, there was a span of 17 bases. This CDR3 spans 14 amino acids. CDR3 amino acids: CASSTAGTVQPQHF. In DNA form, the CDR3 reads TGTGCCAGCTCCACCGCAGGGACGGTTCAGCCCCAGCATTTT.

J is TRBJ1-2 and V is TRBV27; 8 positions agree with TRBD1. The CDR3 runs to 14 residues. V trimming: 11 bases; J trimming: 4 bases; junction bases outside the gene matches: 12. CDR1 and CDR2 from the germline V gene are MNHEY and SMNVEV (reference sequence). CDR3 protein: CARRDSGTGYGYTF. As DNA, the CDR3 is TGTGCCCGAAGAGACTCCGGGACAGGCTATGGCTACACCTTC.

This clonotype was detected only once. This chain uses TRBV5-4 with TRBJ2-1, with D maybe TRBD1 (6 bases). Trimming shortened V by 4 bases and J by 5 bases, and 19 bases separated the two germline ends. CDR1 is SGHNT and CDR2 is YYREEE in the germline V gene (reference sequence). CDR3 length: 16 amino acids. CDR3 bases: TGTGCCAGCAGCCGGCCTAGGGGGAGATGGGACAATGAGCAGTTCTTC. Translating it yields CASSRPRGRWDNEQFF.

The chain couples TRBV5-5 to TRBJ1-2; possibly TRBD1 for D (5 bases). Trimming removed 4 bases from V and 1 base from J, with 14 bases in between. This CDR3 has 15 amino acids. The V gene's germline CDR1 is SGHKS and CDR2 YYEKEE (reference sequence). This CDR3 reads CASSVTGGGNYGYTF. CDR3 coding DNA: TGTGCCAGCAGCGTGACGGGGGGAGGTAACTATGGCTACACCTTC.

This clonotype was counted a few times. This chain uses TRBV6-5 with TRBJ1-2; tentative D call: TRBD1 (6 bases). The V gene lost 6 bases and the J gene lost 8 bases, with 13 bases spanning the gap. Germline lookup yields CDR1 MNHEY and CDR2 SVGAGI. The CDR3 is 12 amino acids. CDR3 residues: CASRPDRGGYTF. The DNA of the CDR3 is TGTGCCAGCAGGCCGGACAGAGGAGGCTACACCTTC.

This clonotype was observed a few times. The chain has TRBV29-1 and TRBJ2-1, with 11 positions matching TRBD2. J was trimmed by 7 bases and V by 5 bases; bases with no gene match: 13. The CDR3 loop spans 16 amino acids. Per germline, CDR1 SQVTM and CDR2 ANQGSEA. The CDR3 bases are TGCAGCGTTACAAGACTTAGCGGGGGGGCAGGAAATGAGCAGTTCTTC. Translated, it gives CSVTRLSGGAGNEQFF.

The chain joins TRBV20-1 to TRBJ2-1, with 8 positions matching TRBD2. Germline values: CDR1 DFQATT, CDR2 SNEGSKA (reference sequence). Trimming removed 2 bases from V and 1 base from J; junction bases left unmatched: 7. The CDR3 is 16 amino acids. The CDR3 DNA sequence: TGCAGTGCTAGATCGTCGGGGGGGGTGTCCTACAATGAGCAGTTCTTC. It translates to CSARSSGGVSYNEQFF.

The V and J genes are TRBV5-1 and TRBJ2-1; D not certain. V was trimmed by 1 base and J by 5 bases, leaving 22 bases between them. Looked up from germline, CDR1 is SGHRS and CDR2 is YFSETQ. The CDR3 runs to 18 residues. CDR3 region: CASSLSIRAGLANNEQFF. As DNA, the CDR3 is TGCGCCAGCAGCTTGAGTATTAGGGCAGGTTTGGCGAACAATGAGCAGTTCTTC.

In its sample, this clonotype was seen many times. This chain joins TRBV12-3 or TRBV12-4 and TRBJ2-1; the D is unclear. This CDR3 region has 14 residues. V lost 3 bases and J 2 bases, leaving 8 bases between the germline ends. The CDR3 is CASSFRVTYNEQFF. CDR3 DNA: TGTGCCAGCAGTTTTAGGGTAACCTACAATGAGCAGTTCTTC.

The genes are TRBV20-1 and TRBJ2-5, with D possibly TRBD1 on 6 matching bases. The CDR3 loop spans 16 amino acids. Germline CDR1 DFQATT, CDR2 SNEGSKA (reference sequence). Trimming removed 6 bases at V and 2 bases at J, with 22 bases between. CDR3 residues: CSARNPASGEQETQYF. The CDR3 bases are TGCAGTGCAAGAAACCCCGCTTCAGGGGAACAAGAGACCCAGTACTTC.

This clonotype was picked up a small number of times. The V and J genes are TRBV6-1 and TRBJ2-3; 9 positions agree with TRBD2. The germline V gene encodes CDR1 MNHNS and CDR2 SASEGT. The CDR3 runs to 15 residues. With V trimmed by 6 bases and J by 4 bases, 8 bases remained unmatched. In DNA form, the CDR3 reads TGTGCCAGCAGCCTCGGGGTAGCGGGGGCAGATACGCAGTATTTT. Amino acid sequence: CASSLGVAGADTQYF.

The CDR3 reads CAWSVVVGGGQYF. CDR3 DNA sequence: TGTGCCTGGAGTGTAGTCGTCGGGGGAGGCCAGTACTTC. This chain joins TRBV30 and TRBJ2-5; D perhaps matches TRBD2 (6 bases). Trimming pared 0 bases from V and 10 bases from J, leaving 15 bases between. The CDR3 runs 13 residues. Germline CDR1 reads GTSNPN; CDR2 reads SVGIG (reference sequence).

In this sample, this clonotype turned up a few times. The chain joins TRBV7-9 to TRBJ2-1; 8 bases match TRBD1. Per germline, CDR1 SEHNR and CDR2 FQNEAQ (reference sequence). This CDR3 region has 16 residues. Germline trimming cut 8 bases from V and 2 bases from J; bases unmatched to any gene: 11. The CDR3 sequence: CASGGGDRGPYNEQFF. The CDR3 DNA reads TGTGCCAGCGGAGGGGGAGACAGGGGTCCCTACAATGAGCAGTTCTTC. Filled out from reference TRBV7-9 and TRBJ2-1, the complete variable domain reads DTGVSQNPRHKITKRGQNVTFRCDPISEHNRLYWYRQTLGQGPEFLTYFQNEAQLEKSRLLSDRFSAERPKGSFSTLEIQRTEQGDSAMYLCASGGGDRGPYNEQFFGPGTRLTVL.

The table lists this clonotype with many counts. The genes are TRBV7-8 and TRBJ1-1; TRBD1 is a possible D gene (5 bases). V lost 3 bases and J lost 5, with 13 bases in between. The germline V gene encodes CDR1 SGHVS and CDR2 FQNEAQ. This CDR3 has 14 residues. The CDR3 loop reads CASSFTGGRTEAFF. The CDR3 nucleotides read TGTGCCAGCAGCTTCACAGGCGGGCGGACTGAAGCTTTCTTT.

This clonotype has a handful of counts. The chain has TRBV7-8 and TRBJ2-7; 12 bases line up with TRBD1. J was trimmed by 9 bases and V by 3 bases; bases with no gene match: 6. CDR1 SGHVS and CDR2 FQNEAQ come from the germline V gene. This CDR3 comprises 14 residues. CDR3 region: CASSLAGQGARQYV. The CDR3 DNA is TGTGCCAGCAGCTTGGCGGGACAGGGGGCTCGGCAGTACGTC.

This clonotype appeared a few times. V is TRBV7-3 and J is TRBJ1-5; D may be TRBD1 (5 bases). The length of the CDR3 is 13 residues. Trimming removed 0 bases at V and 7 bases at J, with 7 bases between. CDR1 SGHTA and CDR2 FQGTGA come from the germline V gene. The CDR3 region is CASSLTWDQPQHF. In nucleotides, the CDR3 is TGTGCCAGCAGCTTAACATGGGACCAGCCCCAGCATTTT.

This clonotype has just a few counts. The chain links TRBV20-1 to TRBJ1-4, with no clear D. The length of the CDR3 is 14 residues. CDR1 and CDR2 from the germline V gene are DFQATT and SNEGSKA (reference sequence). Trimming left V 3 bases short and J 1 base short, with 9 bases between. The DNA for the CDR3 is TGCAGTGCTAGGATGGGTATAACTAATGAAAAACTGTTTTTT. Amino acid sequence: CSARMGITNEKLFF.

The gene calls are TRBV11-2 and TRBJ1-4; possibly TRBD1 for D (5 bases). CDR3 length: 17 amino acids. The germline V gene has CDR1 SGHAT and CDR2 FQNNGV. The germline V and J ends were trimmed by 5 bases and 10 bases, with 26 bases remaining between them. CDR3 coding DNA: TGTGCCAGCAGCCAACCCGGGACGGGGGTTTTAGTCGGAAAACTGTTTTTT. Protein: CASSQPGTGVLVGKLFF.

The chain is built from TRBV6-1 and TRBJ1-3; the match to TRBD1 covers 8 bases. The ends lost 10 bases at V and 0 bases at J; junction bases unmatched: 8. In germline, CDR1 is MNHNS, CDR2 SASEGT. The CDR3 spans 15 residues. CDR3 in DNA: TGTGCCACCTGGGACAGGTCCTTCTCTGGAAACACCATATATTTT. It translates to CATWDRSFSGNTIYF.

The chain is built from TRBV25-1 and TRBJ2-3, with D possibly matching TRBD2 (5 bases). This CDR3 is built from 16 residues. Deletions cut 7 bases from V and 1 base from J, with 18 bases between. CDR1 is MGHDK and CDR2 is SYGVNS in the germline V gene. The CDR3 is CASTPPRYGGTDTQYF. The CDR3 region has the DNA TGTGCCAGCACCCCCCCGAGGTACGGGGGCACAGATACGCAGTATTTT.

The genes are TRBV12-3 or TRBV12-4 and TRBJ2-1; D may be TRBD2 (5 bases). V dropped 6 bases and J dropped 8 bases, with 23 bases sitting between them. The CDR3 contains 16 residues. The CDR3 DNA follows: TGTGCCAGCAGAGATAGGAGCGAAAGGGAGTGGGATGAGCAGTTCTTC. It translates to CASRDRSEREWDEQFF.